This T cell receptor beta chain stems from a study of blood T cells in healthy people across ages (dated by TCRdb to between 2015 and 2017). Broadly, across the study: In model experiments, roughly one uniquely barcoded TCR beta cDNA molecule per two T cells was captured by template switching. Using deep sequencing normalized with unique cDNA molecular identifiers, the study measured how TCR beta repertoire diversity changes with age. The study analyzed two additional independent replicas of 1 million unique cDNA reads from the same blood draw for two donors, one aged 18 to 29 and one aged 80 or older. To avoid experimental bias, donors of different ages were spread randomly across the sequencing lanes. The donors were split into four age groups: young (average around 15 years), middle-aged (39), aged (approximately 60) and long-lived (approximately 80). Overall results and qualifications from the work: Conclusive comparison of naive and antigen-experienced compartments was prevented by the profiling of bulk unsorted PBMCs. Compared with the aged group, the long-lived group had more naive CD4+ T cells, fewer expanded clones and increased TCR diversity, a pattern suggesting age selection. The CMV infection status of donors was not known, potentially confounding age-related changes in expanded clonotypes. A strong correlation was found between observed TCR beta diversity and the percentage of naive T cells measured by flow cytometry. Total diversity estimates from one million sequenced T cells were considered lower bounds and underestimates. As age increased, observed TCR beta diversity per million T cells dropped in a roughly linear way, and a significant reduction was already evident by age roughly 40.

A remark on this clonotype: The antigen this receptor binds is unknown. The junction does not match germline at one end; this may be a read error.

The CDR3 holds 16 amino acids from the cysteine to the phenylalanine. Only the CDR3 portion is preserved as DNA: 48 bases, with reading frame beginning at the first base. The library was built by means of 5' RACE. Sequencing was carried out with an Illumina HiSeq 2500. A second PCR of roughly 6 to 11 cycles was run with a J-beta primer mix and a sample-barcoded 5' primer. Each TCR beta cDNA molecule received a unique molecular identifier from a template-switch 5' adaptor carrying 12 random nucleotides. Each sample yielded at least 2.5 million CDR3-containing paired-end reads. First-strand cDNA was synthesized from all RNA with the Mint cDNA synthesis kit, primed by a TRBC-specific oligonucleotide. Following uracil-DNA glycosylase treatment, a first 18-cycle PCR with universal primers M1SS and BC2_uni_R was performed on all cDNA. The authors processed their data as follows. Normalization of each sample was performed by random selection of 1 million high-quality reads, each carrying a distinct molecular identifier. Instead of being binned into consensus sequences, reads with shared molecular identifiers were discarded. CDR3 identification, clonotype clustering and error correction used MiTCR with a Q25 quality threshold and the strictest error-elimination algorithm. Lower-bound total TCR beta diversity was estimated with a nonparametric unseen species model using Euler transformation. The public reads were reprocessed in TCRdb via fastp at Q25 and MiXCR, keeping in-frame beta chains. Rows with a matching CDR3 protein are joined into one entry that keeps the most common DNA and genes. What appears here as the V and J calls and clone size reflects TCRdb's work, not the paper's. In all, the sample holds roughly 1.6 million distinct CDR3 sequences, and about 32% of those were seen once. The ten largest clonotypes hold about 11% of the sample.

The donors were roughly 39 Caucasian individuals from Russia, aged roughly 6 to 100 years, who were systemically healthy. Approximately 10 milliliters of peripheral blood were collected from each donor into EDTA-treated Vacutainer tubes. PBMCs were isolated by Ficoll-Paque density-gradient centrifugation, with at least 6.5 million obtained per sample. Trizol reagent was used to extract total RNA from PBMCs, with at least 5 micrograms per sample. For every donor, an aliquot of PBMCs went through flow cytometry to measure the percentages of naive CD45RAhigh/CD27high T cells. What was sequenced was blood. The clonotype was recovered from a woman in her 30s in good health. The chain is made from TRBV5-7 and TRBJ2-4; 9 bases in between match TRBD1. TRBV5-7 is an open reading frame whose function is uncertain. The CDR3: CACSFANRGHSNIQYF. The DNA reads TGTGCCTGCAGTTTTGCGAACAGGGGGCATAGTAACATTCAGTACTTC.